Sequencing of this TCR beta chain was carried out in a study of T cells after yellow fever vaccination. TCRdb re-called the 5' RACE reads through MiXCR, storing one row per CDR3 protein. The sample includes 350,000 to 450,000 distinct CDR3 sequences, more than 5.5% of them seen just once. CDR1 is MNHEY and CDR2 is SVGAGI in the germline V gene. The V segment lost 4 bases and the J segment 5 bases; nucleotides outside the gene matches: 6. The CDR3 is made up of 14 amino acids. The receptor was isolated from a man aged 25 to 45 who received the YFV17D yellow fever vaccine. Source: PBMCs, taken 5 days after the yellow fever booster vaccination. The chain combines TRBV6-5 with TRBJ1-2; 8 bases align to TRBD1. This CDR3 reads CASSLQGDSYGYTF. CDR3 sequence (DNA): TGTGCCAGCAGTTTACAGGGGGACTCGTATGGCTACACCTTC.